This T cell receptor (beta chain) was retrieved from a study of blood T cell repertoires in COVID-19. Study overall: The United States, Italy and Spain were the sources of the acute and convalescent COVID-19 samples. PBMCs, B-cell-depleted T cells, or T cells were the source of the cDNA or gDNA that made up the material.

As handled by the study authors: Nucleated cell counts were estimated from reference gene primer amplification. Profiling relied on immunoSEQ multiplex PCR, and the TCRdb table lists in-frame clones only, not all of them. Clone size and V and J calls were adopted from that table, with D and trimming inferred from the DNA. The sample records about 190,000 clones, under 90% being singletons. In germline, CDR1 is MNHEY, CDR2 SMNVEV (reference sequence). CDR3 size: 14 residues. V lost 6 bases to trimming and J lost 3 bases, with 12 bases between them. This clonotype was sampled from a man aged 60-69 years with acute or convalescent COVID-19. Specimen: peripheral blood. The V call is TRBV27, the J call TRBJ1-5; D is unresolved. The CDR3 protein is CASSPRQLNQPQHF. The CDR3 DNA follows: TGTGCCAGCAGCCCCCGACAACTCAATCAGCCCCAGCATTTT.